This T cell receptor (beta chain) was recorded in a study of spatial heterogeneity in lung cancer. Background on the study: There were some 70 donors, all of them untreated patients with early-stage non-small cell lung cancer. Follow-up PBMC specimens underwent sequencing when available; their median timing was approximately 26 months after resection.

This CDR3 comprises 14 residues. V was cut by 5 bases and J by 5 bases, with 18 bases left in between. Germline-derived CDR1 and CDR2 are DFQATT and SNEGSKA (reference sequence). Stated time point: blood at routine non-recurrence follow-up after resection. The study sequenced unsorted whole RNA from tumor, nontumor lung or frozen PBMC. Overall study findings and caveats: Ubiquitous, expanded tumor-derived TCRs were more frequently observed in blood at resection than at follow-up.

TCR cDNA molecules each carried a unique molecular identifier. TCRdb reprocessed the 5' RACE reads with MiXCR, giving one entry per CDR3 protein. Counted here are some 120,000 distinct CDR3 sequences, roughly an eighth occurring once; the ten biggest clones make up around a sixth. This clonotype has just a few counts. The antigen remains unidentified. This receptor was taken from a male donor with early-stage non-small cell lung cancer. This rearrangement joins TRBV20-1 to TRBJ1-1; possible D gene TRBD1, 5 bases. The source material was PBMCs, sampled at follow-up. This CDR3 reads CSAGGARGGTEAFF. Written as DNA, the CDR3 is TGCAGTGCTGGAGGGGCGAGGGGAGGGACTGAAGCTTTCTTT.